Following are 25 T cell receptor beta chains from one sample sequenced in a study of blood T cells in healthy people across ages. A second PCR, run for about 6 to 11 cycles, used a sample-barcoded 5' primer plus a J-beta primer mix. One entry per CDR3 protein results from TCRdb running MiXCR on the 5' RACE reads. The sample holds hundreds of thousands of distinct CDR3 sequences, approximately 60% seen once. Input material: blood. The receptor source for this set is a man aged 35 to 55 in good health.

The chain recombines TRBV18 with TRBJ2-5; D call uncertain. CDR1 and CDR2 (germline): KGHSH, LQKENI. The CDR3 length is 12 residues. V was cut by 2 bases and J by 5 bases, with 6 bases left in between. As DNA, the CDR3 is TGTGCCAGCTCACCAAAGCCGGAGACCCAGTACTTC. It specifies CASSPKPETQYF.

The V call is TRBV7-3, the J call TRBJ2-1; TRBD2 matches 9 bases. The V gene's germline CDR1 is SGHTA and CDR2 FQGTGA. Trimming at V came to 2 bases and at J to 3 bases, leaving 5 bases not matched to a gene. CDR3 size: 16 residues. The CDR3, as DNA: TGTGCCAGCAGCTTAGGGGCGGGGGGGCACTACAATGAGCAGTTCTTC. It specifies CASSLGAGGHYNEQFF. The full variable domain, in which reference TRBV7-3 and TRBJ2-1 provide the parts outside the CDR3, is GAGVSQTPSNKVTEKGKYVELRCDPISGHTALYWYRQSLGQGPEFLIYFQGTGAADDSGLPNDRFFAVRPEGSVSTLKIQRTERGDSAVYLCASSLGAGGHYNEQFFGPGTRLTVL.

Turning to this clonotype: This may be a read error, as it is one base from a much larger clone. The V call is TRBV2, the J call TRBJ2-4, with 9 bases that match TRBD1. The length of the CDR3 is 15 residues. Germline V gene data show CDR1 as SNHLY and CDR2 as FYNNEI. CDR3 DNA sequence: TGTGCCGGCAGTGAAGAAGGGACAGGGAATGGCATTCAGTACTTC. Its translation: CAGSEEGTGNGIQYF.

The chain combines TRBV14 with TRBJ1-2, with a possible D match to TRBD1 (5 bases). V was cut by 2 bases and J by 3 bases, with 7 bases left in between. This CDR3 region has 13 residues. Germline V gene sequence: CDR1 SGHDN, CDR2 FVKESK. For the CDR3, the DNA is TGTGCCAGCAGCCAAAGCAGGGACTATGGCTACACCTTC. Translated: CASSQSRDYGYTF.

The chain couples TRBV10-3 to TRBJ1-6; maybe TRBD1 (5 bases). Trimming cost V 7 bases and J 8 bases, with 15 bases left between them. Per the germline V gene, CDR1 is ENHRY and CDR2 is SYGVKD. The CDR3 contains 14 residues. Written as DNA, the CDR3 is TGTGCCATCACGGCAGGGACGGATTATTCACCCCTCCACTTT. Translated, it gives CAITAGTDYSPLHF.

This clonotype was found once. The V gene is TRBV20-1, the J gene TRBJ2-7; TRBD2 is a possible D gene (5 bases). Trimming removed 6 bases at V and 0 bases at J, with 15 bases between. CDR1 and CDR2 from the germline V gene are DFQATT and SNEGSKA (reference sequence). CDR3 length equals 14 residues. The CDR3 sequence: CSAHWAGGSYEQYF. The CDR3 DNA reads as TGCAGTGCCCATTGGGCGGGCGGCTCCTACGAGCAGTACTTC.

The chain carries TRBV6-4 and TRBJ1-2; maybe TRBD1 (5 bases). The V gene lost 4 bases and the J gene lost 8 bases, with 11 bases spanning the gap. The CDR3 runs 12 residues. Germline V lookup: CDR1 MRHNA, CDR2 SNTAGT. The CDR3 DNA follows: TGTGCCAGCAGTGGTCCAGGGCTAGGCTACACCTTC. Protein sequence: CASSGPGLGYTF.

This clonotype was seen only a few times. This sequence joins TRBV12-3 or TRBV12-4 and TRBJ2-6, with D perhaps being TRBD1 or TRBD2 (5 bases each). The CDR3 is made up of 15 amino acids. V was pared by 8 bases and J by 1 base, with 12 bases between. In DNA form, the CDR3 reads TGTGCCAGCCGCAGGGAGATATCTGGGGCCAACGTCCTGACTTTC. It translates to CASRREISGANVLTF.

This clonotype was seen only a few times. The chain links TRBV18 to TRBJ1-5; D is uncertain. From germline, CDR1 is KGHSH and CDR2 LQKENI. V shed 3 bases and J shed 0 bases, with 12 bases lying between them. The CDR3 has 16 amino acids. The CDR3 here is CASSPNGVYSNQPQHF. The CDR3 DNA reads TGTGCCAGCTCACCTAACGGGGTATATAGCAATCAGCCCCAGCATTTT.

CDR3 region: CATRAGWETDTQYF. Here the CDR3 DNA reads TGTGCCACCCGGGCTGGGTGGGAGACAGATACGCAGTATTTT. The chain couples TRBV2 to TRBJ2-3; possible D gene TRBD2, 5 bases. Germline CDR1 reads SNHLY; CDR2 reads FYNNEI. This CDR3 has 14 amino acids. V was shortened by 10 bases and J by 3 bases, with 17 bases between the two germline ends.

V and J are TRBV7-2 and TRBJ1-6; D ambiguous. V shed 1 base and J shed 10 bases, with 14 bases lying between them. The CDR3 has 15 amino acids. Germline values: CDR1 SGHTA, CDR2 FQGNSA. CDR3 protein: CASSLVGASTSPLHF. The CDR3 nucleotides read TGTGCCAGCAGCTTAGTTGGAGCAAGCACATCACCCCTCCACTTT.

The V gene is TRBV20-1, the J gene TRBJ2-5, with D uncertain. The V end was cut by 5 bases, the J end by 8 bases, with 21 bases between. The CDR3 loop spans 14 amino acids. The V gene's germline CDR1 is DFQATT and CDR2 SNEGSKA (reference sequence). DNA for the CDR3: TGCAGTGCTCAATCGACTGCCGTGGGCGTAACCCAGTACTTC. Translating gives CSAQSTAVGVTQYF.

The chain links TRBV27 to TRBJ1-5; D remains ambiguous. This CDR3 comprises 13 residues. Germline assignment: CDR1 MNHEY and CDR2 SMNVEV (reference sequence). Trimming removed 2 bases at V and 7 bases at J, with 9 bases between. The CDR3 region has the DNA TGTGCCAGCAGTTTAGGGGTTTTCCAGCCCCAGCATTTT. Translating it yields CASSLGVFQPQHF.

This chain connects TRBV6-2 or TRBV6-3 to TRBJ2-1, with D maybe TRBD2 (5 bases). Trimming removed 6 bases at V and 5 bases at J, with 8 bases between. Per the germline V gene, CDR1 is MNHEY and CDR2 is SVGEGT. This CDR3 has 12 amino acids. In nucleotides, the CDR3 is TGTGCCAGCAGCGGGGTCCACAATGAGCAGTTCTTC. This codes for CASSGVHNEQFF.

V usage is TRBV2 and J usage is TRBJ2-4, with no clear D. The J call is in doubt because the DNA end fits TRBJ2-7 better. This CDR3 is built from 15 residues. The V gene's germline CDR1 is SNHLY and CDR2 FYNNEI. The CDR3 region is CASIPLGRRTYEQYF. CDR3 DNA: TGTGCCAGCATCCCCCTAGGGCGTAGAACCTACGAGCAGTACTTC.

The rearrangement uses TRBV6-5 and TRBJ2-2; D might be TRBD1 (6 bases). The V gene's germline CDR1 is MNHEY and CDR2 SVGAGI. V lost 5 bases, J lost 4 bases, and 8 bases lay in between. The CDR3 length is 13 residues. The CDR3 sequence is CASSGTRTGELFF. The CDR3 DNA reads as TGTGCCAGCAGTGGGACACGCACCGGGGAGCTGTTTTTT.

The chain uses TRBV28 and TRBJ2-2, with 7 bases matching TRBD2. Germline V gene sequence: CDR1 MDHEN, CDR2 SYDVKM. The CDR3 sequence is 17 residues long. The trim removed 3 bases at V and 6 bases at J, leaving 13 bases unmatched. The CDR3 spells CASSFLAEAPTAGELFF. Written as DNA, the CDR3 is TGTGCCAGCAGTTTCCTAGCGGAAGCGCCCACAGCCGGGGAGCTGTTTTTT.

In DNA, the CDR3 is TGTGCCAGCAGTCCAGACAGCCCCTATGGCTACACCTTC. It codes for CASSPDSPYGYTF. The chain recombines TRBV7-8 with TRBJ1-2, with a tentative D call TRBD1 (5 bases). V dropped 6 bases and J dropped 4 bases, with 12 bases sitting between them. CDR1 is SGHVS and CDR2 is FQNEAQ in the germline V gene. The CDR3 is 13 amino acids.

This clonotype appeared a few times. Here the CDR3 DNA reads TGTGCCACCAGCAGACCCATTACAATAGTCTCCGATACGCAGTATTTT. This translates into CATSRPITIVSDTQYF. V usage is TRBV15 and J usage is TRBJ2-3; D not certain. Germline CDR1 and CDR2: LNHNV and YYDKDF (reference sequence). There are 16 residues in the CDR3. Trimming stripped 2 bases from V and 6 bases from J, with 18 bases between.

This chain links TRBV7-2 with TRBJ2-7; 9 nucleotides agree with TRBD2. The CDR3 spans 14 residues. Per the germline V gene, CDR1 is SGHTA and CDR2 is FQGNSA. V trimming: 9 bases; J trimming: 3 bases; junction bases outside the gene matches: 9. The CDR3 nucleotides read TGTGCCAGTAGGCGGGAGGGAAGCTACTACGAGCAGTACTTC. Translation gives CASRREGSYYEQYF.

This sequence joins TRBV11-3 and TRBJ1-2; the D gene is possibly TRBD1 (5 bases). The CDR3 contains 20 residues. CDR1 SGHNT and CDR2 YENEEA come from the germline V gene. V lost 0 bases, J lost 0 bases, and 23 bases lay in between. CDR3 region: CASSLDLAGLEKGTNYGYTF. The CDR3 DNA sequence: TGTGCCAGCAGCTTAGATCTTGCAGGGCTAGAGAAAGGAACTAACTATGGCTACACCTTC.

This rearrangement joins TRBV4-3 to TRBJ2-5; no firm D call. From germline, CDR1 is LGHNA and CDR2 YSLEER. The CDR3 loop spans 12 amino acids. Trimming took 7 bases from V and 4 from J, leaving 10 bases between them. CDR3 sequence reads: CASNYPRETQYF. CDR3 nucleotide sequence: TGCGCCAGCAACTATCCGCGAGAGACCCAGTACTTC.

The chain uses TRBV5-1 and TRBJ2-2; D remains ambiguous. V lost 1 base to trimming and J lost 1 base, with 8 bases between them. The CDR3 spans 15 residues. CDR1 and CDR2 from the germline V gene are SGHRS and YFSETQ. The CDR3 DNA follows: TGCGCCAGCAGCTTGACGACGGGGAACACCGGGGAGCTGTTTTTT. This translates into CASSLTTGNTGELFF.

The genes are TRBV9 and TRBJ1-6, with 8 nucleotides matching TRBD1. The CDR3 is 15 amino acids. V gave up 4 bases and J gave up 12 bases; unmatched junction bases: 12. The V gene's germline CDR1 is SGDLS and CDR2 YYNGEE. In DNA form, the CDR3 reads TGTGCCAGCAGCACCCGGACAGGGCTTTCGGAACCCCTCCACTTT. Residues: CASSTRTGLSEPLHF.

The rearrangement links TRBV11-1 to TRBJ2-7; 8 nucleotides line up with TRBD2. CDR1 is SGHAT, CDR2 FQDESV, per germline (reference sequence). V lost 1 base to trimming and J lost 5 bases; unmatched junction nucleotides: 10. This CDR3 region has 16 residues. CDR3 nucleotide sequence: TGTGCCAGCAGCTTAGTCCCAGCGGGAGTAGTCCACGAGCAGTACGTC. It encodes CASSLVPAGVVHEQYV.